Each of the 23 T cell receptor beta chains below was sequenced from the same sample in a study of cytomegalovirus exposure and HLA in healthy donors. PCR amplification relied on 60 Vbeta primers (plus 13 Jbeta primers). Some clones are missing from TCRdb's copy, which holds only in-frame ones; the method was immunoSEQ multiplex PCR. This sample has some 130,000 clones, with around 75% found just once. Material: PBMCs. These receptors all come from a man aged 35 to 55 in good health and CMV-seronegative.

DNA of the CDR3: TGTGCCAGCAGCCAAGAGATGGGGGCTACTAAGAACACTGAAGCTTTCTTT. This codes for CASSQEMGATKNTEAFF. The chain recombines TRBV14 with TRBJ1-1; possibly TRBD1 for D (6 bases). Germline assignment: CDR1 SGHDN and CDR2 FVKESK. The CDR3 has 17 amino acids. V lost 0 bases to trimming and J lost 1 base, with 15 bases between them. Using reference TRBV14 and TRBJ1-1 for the parts outside the CDR3, the full variable domain is EAGVTQFPSHSVIEKGQTVTLRCDPISGHDNLYWYRRVMGKEIKFLLHFVKESKQDESGMPNNRFLAERTGGTYSTLKVQPAELEDSGVYFCASSQEMGATKNTEAFFGQGTRLTVV.

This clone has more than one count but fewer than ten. This CDR3 reads CASSLETGAGEQYF. CDR3 DNA: TGTGCCAGCAGCTTAGAGACAGGGGCTGGCGAGCAGTACTTC. This sequence joins TRBV7-6 and TRBJ2-7; 8 bases match TRBD1. V was pared by 1 base and J by 6 bases, with 5 bases of the junction left unmatched. Germline V gene data show CDR1 as SGHVS and CDR2 as FNYEAQ. The CDR3 is made up of 14 amino acids. Based on the CDR3 plus reference TRBV7-6 and TRBJ2-7, the full variable domain is GAGVSQSPRYKVTKRGQDVALRCDPISGHVSLYWYRQALGQGPEFLTYFNYEAQQDKSGLPNDRFSAERPEGSISTLTIQRTEQRDSAMYRCASSLETGAGEQYFGPGTRLTVT.

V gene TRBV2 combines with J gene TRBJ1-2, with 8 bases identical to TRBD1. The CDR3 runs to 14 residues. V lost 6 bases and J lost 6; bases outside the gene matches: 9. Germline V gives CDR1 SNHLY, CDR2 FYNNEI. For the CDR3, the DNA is TGTGCCAGCAGAGAACAGGGGGGTTTCCATGGCTACACCTTC. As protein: CASREQGGFHGYTF.

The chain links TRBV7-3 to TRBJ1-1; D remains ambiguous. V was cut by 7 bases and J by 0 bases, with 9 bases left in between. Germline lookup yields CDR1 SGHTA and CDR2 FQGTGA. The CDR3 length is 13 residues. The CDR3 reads CASKEQLNTEAFF. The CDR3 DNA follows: TGTGCCAGCAAGGAACAGTTGAACACTGAAGCTTTCTTT.

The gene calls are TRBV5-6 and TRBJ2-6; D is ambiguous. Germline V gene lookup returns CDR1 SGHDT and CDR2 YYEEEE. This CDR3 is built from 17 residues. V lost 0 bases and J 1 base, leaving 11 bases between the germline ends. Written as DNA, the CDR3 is TGTGCCAGCAGCTTGGCAATTGGGCCTTCTGGGGCCAACGTCCTGACTTTC. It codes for CASSLAIGPSGANVLTF.

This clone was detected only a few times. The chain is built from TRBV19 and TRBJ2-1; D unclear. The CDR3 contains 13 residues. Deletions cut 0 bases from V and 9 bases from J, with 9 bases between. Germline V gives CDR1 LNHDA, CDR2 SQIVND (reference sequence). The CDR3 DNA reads TGTGCCAGTAGTATAGACCGGCGGTCTGAGCAGTTCTTC. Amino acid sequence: CASSIDRRSEQFF.

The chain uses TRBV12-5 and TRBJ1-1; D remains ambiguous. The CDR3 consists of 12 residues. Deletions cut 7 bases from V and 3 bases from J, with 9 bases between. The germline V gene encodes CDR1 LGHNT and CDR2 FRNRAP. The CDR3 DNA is TGTGCTAGTGCGGGAGGGCACACTGAAGCTTTCTTT. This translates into CASAGGHTEAFF.

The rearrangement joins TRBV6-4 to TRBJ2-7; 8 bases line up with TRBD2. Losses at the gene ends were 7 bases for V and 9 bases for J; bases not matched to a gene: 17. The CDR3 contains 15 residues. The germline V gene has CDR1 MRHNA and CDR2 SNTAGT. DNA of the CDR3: TGTGCCAGCATCAATGAGGCGGGGGGATGCCTTAGGCAGTACTTC. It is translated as CASINEAGGCLRQYF.

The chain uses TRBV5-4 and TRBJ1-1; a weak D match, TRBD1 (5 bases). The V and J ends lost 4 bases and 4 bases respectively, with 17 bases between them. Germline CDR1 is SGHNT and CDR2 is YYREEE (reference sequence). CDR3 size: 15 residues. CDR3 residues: CASSPTGGWVTEAFF. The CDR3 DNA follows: TGTGCCAGCAGCCCAACTGGGGGGTGGGTCACTGAAGCTTTCTTT.

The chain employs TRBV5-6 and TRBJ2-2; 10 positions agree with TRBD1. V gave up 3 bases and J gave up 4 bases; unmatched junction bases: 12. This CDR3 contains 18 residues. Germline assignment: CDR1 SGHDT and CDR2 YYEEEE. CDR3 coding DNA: TGTGCCAGCAGCTCAATCACCCGACAGGGGGCTATCACCGGGGAGCTGTTTTTT. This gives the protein CASSSITRQGAITGELFF.

CDR3 DNA sequence: TGTGCCAGCAGTCATGTGTTAGCCAACTCCTACGAGCAGTACTTC. Translation: CASSHVLANSYEQYF. The chain joins TRBV2 to TRBJ2-7, with D unresolved. V gave up 5 bases and J gave up 0 bases, with 14 bases separating them. The CDR3 is made up of 15 amino acids. In germline, CDR1 is SNHLY, CDR2 FYNNEI.

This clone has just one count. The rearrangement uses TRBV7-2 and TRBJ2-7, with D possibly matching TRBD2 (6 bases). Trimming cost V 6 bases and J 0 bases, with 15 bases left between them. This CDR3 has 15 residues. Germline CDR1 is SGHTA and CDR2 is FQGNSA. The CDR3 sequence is CASRPVVSGSYEQYF. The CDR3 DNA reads TGTGCCAGCAGGCCCGTTGTTAGCGGCTCCTACGAGCAGTACTTC.

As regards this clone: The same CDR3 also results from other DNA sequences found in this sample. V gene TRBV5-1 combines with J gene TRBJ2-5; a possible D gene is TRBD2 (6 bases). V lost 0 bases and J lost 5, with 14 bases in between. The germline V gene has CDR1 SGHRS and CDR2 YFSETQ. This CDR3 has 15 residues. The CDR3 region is CASSLDGTALETQYF. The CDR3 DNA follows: TGCGCCAGCAGCTTGGACGGGACTGCTCTGGAGACCCAGTACTTC. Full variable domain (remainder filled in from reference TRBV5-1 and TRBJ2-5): KAGVTQTPRYLIKTRGQQVTLSCSPISGHRSVSWYQQTPGQGLQFLFEYFSETQRNKGNFPGRFSGRQFSNSRSEMNVSTLELGDSALYLCASSLDGTALETQYFGPGTRLLVL.

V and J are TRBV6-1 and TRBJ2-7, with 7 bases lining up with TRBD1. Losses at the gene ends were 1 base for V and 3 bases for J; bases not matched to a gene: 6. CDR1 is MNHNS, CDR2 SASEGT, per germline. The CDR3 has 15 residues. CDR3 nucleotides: TGTGCCAGCAGTGAAGACAGGGGCGTTCTCTACGAGCAGTACTTC. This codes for CASSEDRGVLYEQYF.

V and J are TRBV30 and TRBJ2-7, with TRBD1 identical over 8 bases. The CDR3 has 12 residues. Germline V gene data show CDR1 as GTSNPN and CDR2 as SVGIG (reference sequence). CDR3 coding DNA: TGTGCAACGGACAGGGAACGGCGCGAGCAGTACTTC. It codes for CATDRERREQYF.

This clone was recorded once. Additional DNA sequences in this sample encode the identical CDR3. DNA for the CDR3: TGTGCCAGCAGCCTCCGGGGGGAGCAGTACTTC. Translation gives CASSLRGEQYF. The chain joins TRBV5-6 to TRBJ2-7, with D perhaps matching TRBD2 (6 bases). V was trimmed by 4 bases and J by 7 bases, leaving 9 bases between them. This CDR3 region has 11 residues. CDR1 and CDR2 from the germline V gene are SGHDT and YYEEEE.

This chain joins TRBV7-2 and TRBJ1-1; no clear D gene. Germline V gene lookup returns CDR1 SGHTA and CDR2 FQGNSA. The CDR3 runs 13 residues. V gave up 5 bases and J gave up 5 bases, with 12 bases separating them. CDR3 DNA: TGTGCCAGCAGCCAGATGGGAGGGACTGAAGCTTTCTTT. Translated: CASSQMGGTEAFF.

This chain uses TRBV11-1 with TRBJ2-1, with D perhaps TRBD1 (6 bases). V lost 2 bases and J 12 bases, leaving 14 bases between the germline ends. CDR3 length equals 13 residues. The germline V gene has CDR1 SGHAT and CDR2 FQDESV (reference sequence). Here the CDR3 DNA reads TGTGCCAGCAGCTTAACCACACAGGGATCGCAGTTCTTC. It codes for CASSLTTQGSQFF.

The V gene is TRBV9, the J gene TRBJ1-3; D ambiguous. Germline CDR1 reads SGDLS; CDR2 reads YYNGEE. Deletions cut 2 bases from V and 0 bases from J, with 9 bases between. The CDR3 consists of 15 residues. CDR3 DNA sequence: TGTGCCAGCAGCGTTGGCCAAGACTCTGGAAACACCATATATTTT. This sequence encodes CASSVGQDSGNTIYF.

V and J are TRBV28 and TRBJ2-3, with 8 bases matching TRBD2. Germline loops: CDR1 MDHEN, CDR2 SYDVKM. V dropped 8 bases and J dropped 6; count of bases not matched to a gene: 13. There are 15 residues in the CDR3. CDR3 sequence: CASCAGGGTGDTQYF. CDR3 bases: TGTGCCAGCTGCGCGGGGGGCGGAACTGGGGATACGCAGTATTTT.

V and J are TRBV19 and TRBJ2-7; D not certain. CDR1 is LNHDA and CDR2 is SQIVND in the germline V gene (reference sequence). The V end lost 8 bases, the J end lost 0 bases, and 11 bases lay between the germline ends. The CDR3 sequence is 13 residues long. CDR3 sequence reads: CASSPSVSYEQYF. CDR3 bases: TGTGCCAGTTCCCCCTCGGTCTCCTACGAGCAGTACTTC.

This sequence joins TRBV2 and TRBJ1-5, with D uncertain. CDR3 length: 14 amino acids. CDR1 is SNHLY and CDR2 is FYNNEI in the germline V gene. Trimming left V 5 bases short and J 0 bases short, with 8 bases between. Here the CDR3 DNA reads TGTGCCAGCAGTCTAGACTATAGCAATCAGCCCCAGCATTTT. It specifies CASSLDYSNQPQHF.

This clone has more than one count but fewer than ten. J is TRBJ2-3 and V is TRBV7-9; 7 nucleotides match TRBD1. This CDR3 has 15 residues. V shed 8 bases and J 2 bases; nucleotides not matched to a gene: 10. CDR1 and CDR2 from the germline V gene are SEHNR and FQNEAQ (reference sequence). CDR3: CASGPKGQYTDTQYF. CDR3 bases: TGTGCCAGCGGCCCAAAGGGACAGTACACAGATACGCAGTATTTT.